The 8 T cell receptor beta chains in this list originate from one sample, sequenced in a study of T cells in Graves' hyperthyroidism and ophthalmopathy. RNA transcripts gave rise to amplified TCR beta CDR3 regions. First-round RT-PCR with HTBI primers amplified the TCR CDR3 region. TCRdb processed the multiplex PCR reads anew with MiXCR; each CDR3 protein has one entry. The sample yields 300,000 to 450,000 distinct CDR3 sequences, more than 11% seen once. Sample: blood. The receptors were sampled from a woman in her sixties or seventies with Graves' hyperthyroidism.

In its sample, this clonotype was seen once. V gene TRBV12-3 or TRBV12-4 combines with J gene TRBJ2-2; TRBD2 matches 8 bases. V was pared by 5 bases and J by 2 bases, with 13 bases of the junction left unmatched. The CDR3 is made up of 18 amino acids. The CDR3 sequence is CASSTGLGWTLNTGELFF. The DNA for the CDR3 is TGTGCCAGCAGTACGGGACTAGGATGGACCCTCAACACCGGGGAGCTGTTTTTT.

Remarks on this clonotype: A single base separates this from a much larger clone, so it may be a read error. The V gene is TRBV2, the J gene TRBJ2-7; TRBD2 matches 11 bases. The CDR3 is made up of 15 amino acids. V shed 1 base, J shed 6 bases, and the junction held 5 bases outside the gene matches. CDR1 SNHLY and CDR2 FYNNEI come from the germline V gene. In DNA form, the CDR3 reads TGTGCCAGCAGTGAAGTGACTAGCGGGGCCTTCGAGCAGTACTTC. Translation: CASSEVTSGAFEQYF.

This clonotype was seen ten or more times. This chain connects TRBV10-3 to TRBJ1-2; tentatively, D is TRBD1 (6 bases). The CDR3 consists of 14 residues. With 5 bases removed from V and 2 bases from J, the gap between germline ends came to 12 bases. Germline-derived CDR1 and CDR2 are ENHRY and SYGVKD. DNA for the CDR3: TGTGCCATCAGTACGCGGGACAACAACTATGGCTACACCTTC. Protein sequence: CAISTRDNNYGYTF.

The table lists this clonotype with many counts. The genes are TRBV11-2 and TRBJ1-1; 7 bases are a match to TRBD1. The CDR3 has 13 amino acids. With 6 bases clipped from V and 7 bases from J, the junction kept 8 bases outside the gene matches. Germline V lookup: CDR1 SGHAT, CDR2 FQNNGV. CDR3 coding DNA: TGTGCCAGCAGTCTCGGGGGACAGCTTGAAGCTTTCTTT. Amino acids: CASSLGGQLEAFF.

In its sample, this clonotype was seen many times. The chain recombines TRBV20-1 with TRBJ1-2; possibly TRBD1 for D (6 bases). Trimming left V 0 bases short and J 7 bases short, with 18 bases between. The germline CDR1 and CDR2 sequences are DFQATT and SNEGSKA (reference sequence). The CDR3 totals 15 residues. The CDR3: CSARDQEGGRGGYTF. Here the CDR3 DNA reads TGCAGTGCTAGAGATCAGGAAGGGGGGCGAGGTGGCTACACCTTC.

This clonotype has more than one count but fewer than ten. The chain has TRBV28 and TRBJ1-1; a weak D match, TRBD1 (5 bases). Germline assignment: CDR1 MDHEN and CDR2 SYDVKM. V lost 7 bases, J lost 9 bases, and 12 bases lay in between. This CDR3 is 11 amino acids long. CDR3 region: CASTRGPKAFF. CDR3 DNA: TGTGCCAGCACGAGGGGCCCGAAAGCTTTCTTT.

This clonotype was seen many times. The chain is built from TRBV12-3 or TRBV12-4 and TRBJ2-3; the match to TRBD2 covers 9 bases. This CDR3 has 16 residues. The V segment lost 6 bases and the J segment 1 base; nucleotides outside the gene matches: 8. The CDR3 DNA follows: TGTGCCAGCAGCCACTGGGCTAGCGGGGGCACAGATACGCAGTATTTT. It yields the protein CASSHWASGGTDTQYF.

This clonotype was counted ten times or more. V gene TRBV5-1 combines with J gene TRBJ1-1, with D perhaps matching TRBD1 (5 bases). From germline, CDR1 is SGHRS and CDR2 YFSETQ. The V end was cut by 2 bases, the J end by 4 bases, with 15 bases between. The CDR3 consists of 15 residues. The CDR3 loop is CASSLFTGRSTEAFF. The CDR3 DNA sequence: TGCGCCAGCAGCTTATTCACAGGTAGGAGCACTGAAGCTTTCTTT.